What follows are 10 T cell receptor delta chains derived from one specimen sequenced in a study of gamma-delta chains in newborns, infants, children. TCRdb re-processed the reads via CATT. The sample contains about 2,000 delta-chain clones, approximately 1.5% of which appear only once. The sequenced sample consisted of blood. The source of these receptors is a child who was a newborn, infant or young child, either healthy, febrile or measles-vaccinated (not recorded which).

This clone has just a few counts. Given a much more abundant clone one base away, this may be a read error. Other DNA sequences of this sample code for an identical CDR3. V gene TRDV1 combines with J gene TRDJ1; 9 bases fit TRDD3. The CDR3 covers 19 residues. V trimming: 1 base; J trimming: 5 bases; junction bases outside the gene matches: 17. Germline values: CDR1 TSWWSYY, CDR2 QGS. CDR3 sequence (DNA): TGTGCTCTTGGGGAACCTCCCCTAGACCGGGGGGATACCGGGGATAAACTCATCTTT. It encodes CALGEPPLDRGDTGDKLIF.

This clone counts as large. This sample includes further DNA sequences coding for the same CDR3. CDR3 protein: CALGEGPPTGLGDTDKLIF. The CDR3 bases are TGTGCTCTTGGGGAAGGCCCTCCTACCGGACTGGGGGACACCGATAAACTCATCTTT. The chain links TRDV1 to TRDJ1; 8 bases line up with TRDD3. The trim removed 2 bases at V and 0 bases at J, leaving 14 bases unmatched. CDR1 TSWWSYY and CDR2 QGS come from the germline V gene. This CDR3 contains 19 residues.

For this clone: A read error is the likely source, as a far larger clone sits one nucleotide away. Other nucleotide sequences in the sample specify the same CDR3. V is TRDV1 and J is TRDJ1; 7 bases are shared with TRDD3. From germline, CDR1 is TSWWSYY and CDR2 QGS. The CDR3 runs 19 residues. CDR3: CALGEGNGVLGHYTDKLIF. The CDR3 nucleotides are TGTGCTCTTGGGGAAGGAAACGGCGTACTGGGGCACTACACCGATAAGCTCATCTTT.

This clone was counted between two and nine times. The protein that TCRdb holds for this DNA derives from a much larger clone and differs from the translated DNA at residue 3, which likely indicates a read error; the protein shown here is translated from the DNA. The rearrangement links TRDV2 to TRDJ1; unclear D gene. The CDR3 extends over 12 amino acids. Germline CDR1 reads GEAIGNYY; CDR2 reads EKD. The CDR3 here is CARDTVTVKLIF. The CDR3 region has the DNA TGTGCCCGTGACACCGTTACCGTAAAACTCATCTTT.

This clone is classed as large. This sample also contains other DNA sequences that code for the same CDR3. This chain connects TRDV1 to TRDJ1; 12 positions agree with TRDD3. Germline V gene lookup returns CDR1 TSWWSYY and CDR2 QGS. V lost 3 bases and J lost 8; bases outside the gene matches: 22. The CDR3 runs 20 residues. This CDR3 reads CALGEVPRVPFLGDTEKLIF. The CDR3 nucleotides read TGTGCTCTTGGGGAGGTCCCTCGGGTCCCCTTTCTGGGGGATACGGAAAAACTCATCTTT.

The chain couples TRDV1 to TRDJ1, with a tentative D call TRDD3 (6 bases). The CDR3 extends over 23 amino acids. CDR1 is TSWWSYY and CDR2 is QGS in the germline V gene. V was pared by 11 bases and J by 1 base, with 44 bases between. The CDR3 DNA sequence: TGTGCTATTGAGGAACTTAGGAGTTTCGTTCTCACCTTTCGATACGCGCTCACCGATAAACTCATCTTT. Amino acid sequence: CAIEELRSFVLTFRYALTDKLIF.

This clone was observed a handful of times. The rearrangement uses TRDV1 and TRDJ1; the match to TRDD2 covers 7 bases. Germline V gene data show CDR1 as TSWWSYY and CDR2 as QGS. Losses at the gene ends were 1 base for V and 0 bases for J; bases not matched to a gene: 20. The CDR3 is 21 residues long. The chain's CDR3 is CALGEPPFLPQAGPYTDKLIF. CDR3 in DNA: TGTGCTCTTGGGGAACCCCCTTTCCTACCCCAGGCCGGGCCGTACACCGATAAACTCATCTTT.

A remark on this clone: A far larger clone is a single base away, which makes a read error likely. Other DNA sequences in the sample encode the same CDR3. For the CDR3, the DNA is TGTGCTCTTGGGGAGCCTCCCGCTCCGATGGGGGATACGCCTTACACCGATAAACTCATCTTT. It yields the protein CALGEPPAPMGDTPYTDKLIF. This chain connects TRDV1 to TRDJ1; 11 bases fit TRDD3. Germline V gives CDR1 TSWWSYY, CDR2 QGS. J was trimmed by 0 bases and V by 3 bases; bases with no gene match: 18. CDR3 length equals 21 residues.

This clone showed up just a few times. V usage is TRDV3 and J usage is TRDJ2; 12 bases map to TRDD3. The CDR3 runs to 19 residues. Germline V gene lookup returns CDR1 TVYSNPD and CDR2 GDNSRS (reference sequence). With 2 bases clipped from V and 2 bases from J, the junction kept 15 bases outside the gene matches. In DNA, the CDR3 is TGTGCCTTTGTCCTTGCTGGGGGATACGGTGAGCTATTGACAGCACAACTCTTCTTT. Translation: CAFVLAGGYGELLTAQLFF.

This clone has a handful of counts. The protein recorded in TCRdb matches a much larger clone and deviates from this DNA's translation at residue 15, suggesting a read error; the protein here is obtained by translating the DNA. The chain combines TRDV1 with TRDJ1; D gene ambiguous. The germline V gene has CDR1 TSWWSYY and CDR2 QGS. The V and J ends lost 2 bases and 4 bases respectively, with 29 bases between them. This CDR3 spans 20 amino acids. The CDR3 region has the DNA TGTGCTCTTGGGGAAGCGGGGTACGCTCTCCTCTCTCCGTACAACGATAAACTCATCTTT. It codes for CALGEAGYALLSPYNDKLIF.